The sequence of this T cell receptor (beta chain) was determined in a study of control samples from healthy donors and cancer patients. Clones were read by immunoSEQ multiplex PCR, and TCRdb kept only the in-frame ones, dropping some. The sample yields about 93,000 clones, about 85% seen once. This clonotype originated in a woman aged 70-85 years in good health. The sample consisted of blood.

Here the CDR3 DNA reads TGCGCCAGCAGCCAACCCGGACAGTACAATGAGCAGTTCTTC. Translating gives CASSQPGQYNEQFF. This chain uses TRBV4-3 with TRBJ2-1; D is possibly TRBD1 (6 bases). The CDR3 runs to 14 residues. V gave up 2 bases and J gave up 4 bases, with 9 bases separating them. The V gene's germline CDR1 is LGHNA and CDR2 YSLEER.